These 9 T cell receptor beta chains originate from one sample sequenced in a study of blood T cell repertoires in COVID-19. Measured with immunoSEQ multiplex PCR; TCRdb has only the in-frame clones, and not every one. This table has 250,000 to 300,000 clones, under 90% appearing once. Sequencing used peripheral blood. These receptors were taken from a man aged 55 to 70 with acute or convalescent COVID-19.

The CDR3 loop is CASSWGDFSQPQHF. The CDR3 DNA reads as TGTGCCAGCAGTTGGGGGGACTTCAGTCAGCCCCAGCATTTT. The chain joins TRBV2 to TRBJ1-5; tentatively, D is TRBD1 (5 bases). In germline, CDR1 is SNHLY, CDR2 FYNNEI. The CDR3 covers 14 residues. V lost 5 bases to trimming and J lost 6 bases, with 14 bases between them. The full variable domain, completed using reference TRBV2 and TRBJ1-5, is EPEVTQTPSHQVTQMGQEVILRCVPISNHLYFYWYRQILGQKVEFLVSFYNNEISEKSEIFDDQFSVERPDGSNFTLKIRSTKLEDSAMYFCASSWGDFSQPQHFGDGTRLSIL.

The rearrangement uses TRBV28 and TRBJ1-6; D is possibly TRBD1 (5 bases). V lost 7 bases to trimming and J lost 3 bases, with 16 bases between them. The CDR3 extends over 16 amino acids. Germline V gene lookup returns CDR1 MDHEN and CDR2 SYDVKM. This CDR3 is CASTPGGPNYNSPLHF. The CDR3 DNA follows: TGTGCCAGCACCCCGGGGGGACCTAACTATAATTCACCCCTCCACTTT.

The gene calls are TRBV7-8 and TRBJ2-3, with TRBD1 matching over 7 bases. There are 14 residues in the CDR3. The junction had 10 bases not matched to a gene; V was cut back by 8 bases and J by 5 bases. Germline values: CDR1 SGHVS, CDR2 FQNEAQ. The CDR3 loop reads CASLSRGTEDTQYF. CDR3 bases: TGTGCCAGCCTCTCCAGGGGGACAGAAGATACGCAGTATTTT.

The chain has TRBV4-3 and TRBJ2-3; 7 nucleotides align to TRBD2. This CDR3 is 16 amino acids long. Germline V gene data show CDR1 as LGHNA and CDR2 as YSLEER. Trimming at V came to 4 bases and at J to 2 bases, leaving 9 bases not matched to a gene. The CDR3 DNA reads TGCGCCAGCAGCCGTCGTTCGGGGAGGGACACAGATACGCAGTATTTT. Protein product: CASSRRSGRDTDTQYF.

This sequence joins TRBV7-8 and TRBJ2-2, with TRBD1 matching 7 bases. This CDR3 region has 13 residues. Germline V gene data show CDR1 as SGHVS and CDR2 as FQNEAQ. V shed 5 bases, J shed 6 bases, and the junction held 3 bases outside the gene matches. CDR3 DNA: TGTGCCAGCAGCGCACAGGGGTCCGGGGAGCTGTTTTTT. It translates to CASSAQGSGELFF.

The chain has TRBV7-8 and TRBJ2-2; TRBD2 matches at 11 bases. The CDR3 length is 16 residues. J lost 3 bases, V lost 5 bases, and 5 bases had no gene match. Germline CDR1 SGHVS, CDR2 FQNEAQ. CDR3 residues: CASSGSGGGYTGELFF. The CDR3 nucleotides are TGTGCCAGCAGCGGTAGCGGGGGGGGATACACCGGGGAGCTGTTTTTT. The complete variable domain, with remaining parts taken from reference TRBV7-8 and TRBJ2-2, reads GAGVSQSPRYKVAKRGQDVALRCDPISGHVSLFWYQQALGQGPEFLTYFQNEAQLDKSGLPSDRFFAERPEGSVSTLKIQRTQQEDSAVYLCASSGSGGGYTGELFFGEGSRLTVL.

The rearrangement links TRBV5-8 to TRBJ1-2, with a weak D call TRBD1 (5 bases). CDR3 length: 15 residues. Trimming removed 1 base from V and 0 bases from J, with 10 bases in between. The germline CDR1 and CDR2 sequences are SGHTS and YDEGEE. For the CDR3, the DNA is TGTGCCAGCAGCTTGTGGAGGGGAGCTAACTATGGCTACACCTTC. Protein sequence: CASSLWRGANYGYTF.

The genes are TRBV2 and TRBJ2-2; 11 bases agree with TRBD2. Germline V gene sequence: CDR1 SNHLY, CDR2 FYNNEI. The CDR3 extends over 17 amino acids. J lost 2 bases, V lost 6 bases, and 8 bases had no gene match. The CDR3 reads CASSYPTSGANTGELFF. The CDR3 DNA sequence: TGTGCCAGCAGCTACCCGACTAGCGGGGCAAACACCGGGGAGCTGTTTTTT.

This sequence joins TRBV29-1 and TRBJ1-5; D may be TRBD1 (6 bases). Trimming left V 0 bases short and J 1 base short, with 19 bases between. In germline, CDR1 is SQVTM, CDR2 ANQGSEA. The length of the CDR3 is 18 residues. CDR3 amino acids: CSVEERASGQMSNQPQHF. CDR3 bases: TGCAGCGTTGAAGAAAGGGCCTCCGGACAGATGAGCAATCAGCCCCAGCATTTT.